This TCR beta chain was retrieved from a study of cytomegalovirus exposure and HLA in healthy donors. Study-level background: Falling in the Caucasian-associated ancestry cluster were about 83% of 300 to 500 genotyped donors. Findings and caveats of the study: Earlier analysis looked at TCR beta V segments, and most were productive about 87% or about 30% of the time. The study flagged approximately 180 TCR beta chains as cytomegalovirus-associated.

With respect to this clone: Its cognate antigen is unknown. Other DNA sequences in this specimen translate into the identical CDR3.

The V and J ends lost 1 base and 7 bases respectively, with 15 bases between them. The length of the CDR3 is 16 residues. Germline V gene data show CDR1 as SGHTS and CDR2 as YDEGEE. Both 60 Vbeta primers and 13 Jbeta primers went into the PCR. Assay: immunoSEQ multiplex PCR; the TCRdb copy retains only in-frame clones and omits some. The sample records under 200,000 clones, around four fifths being singletons. The sample consisted of PBMCs. The rearrangement joins TRBV5-8 to TRBJ1-6; a weak D match, TRBD1 (5 bases). The source is a woman between 50 and 59 years old in good health and CMV-seronegative. The CDR3 loop is CASSLRSGGPNSPLHF. The DNA of the CDR3 is TGTGCCAGCAGCTTGCGGTCGGGGGGACCAAATTCACCCCTCCACTTT.